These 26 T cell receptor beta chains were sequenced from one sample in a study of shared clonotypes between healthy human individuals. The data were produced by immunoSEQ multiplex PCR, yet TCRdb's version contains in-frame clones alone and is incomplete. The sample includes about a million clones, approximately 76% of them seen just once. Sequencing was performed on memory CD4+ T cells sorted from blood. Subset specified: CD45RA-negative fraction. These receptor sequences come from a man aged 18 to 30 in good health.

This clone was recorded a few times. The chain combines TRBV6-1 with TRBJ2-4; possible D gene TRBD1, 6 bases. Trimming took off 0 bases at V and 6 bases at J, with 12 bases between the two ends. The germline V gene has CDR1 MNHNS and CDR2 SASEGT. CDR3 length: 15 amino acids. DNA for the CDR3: TGTGCCAGCAGTGAAGCGTGGGGGCAGGGAAACATTCAGTACTTC. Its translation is CASSEAWGQGNIQYF.

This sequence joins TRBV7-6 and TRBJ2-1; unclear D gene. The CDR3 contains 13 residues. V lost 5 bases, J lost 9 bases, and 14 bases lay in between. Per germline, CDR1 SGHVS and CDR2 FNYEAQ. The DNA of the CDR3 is TGTGCCAGCAGCCGGACGCCCCAGAGTGAGCAGTTCTTC. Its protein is CASSRTPQSEQFF.

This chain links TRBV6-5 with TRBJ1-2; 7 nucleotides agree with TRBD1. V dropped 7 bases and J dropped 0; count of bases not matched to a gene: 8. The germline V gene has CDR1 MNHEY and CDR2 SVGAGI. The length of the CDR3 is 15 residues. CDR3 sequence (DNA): TGTGCCAGCACACAGGGACAGATCGCTAACTATGGCTACACCTTC. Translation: CASTQGQIANYGYTF.

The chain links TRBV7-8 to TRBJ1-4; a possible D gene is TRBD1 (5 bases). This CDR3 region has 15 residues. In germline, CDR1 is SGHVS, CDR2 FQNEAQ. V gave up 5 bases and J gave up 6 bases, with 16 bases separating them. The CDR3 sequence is CASSPRGRSDEKLFF. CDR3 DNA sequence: TGTGCCAGCAGCCCGAGGGGACGAAGTGATGAAAAACTGTTTTTT.

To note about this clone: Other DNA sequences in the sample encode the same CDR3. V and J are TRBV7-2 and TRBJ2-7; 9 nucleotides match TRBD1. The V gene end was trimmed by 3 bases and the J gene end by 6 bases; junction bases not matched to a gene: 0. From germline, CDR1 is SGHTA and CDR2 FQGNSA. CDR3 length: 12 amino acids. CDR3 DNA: TGTGCCAGCAGCTTGGACAGGGGCGAGCAGTACTTC. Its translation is CASSLDRGEQYF.

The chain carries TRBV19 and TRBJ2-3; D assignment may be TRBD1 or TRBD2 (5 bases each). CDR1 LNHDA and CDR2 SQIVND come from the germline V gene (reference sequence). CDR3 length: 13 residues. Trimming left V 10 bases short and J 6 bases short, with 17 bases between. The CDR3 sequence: CATRGPNVDTQYF. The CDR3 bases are TGTGCCACCCGGGGACCGAACGTGGATACGCAGTATTTT.

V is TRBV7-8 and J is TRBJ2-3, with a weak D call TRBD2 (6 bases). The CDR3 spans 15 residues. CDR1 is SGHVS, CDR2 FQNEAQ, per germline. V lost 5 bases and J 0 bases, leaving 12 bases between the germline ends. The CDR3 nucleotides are TGTGCCAGCAGCGCGTCTAGCGCCAGCACAGATACGCAGTATTTT. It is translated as CASSASSASTDTQYF.

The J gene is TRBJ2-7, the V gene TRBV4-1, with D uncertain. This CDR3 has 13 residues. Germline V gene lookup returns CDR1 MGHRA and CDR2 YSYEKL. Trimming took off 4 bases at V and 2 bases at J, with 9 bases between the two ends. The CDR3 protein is CASSPRHPYEQYF. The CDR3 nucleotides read TGCGCCAGCAGCCCCCGACACCCCTACGAGCAGTACTTC.

CDR3 nucleotides: TGCAGCGTCGAGGCCCCTAGCGGCTCCTACAATGAGCAGTTCTTC. It is translated as CSVEAPSGSYNEQFF. The chain links TRBV29-1 to TRBJ2-1, with 7 bases matching TRBD2. Germline values: CDR1 SQVTM, CDR2 ANQGSEA. The V and J ends lost 6 bases and 0 bases, in that order; junction bases with no gene match: 8. The length of the CDR3 is 15 residues.

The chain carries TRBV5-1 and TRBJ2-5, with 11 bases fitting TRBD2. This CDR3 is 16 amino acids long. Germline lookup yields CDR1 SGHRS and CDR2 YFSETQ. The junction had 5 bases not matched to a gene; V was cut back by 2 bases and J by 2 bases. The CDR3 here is CASSFGLAGLQETQYF. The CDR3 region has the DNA TGCGCCAGCAGCTTCGGACTAGCGGGCCTACAAGAGACCCAGTACTTC.

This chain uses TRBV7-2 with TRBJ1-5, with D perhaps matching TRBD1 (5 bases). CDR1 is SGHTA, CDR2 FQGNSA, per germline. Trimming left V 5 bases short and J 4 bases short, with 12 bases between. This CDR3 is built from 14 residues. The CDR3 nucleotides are TGTGCCAGCAGCGGACGTTCAGGGAATCAGCCCCAGCATTTT. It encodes CASSGRSGNQPQHF.

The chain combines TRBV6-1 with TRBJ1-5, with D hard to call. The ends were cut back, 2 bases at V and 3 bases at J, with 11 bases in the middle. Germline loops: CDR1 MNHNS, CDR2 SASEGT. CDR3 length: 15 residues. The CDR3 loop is CASSESWGNNQPQHF. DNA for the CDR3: TGTGCCAGCAGTGAAAGTTGGGGAAACAATCAGCCCCAGCATTTT.

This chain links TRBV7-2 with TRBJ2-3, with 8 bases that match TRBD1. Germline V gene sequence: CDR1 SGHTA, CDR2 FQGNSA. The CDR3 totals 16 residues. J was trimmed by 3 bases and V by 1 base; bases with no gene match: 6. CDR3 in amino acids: CASSLGPDRATDTQYF. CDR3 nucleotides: TGTGCCAGCAGCTTAGGGCCGGACAGGGCAACAGATACGCAGTATTTT.

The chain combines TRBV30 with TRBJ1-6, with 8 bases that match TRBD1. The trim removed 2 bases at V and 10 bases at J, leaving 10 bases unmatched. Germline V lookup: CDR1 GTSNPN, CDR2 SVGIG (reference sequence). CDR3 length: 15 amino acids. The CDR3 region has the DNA TGTGCCTGGAGTCGGACAGGGAGTAAAGGATCACCCCTCCACTTT. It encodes CAWSRTGSKGSPLHF.

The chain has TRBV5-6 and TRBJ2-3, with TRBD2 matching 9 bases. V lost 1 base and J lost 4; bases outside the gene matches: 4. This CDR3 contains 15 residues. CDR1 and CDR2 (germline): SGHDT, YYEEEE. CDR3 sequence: CASSLPGGGADTQYF. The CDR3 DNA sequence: TGTGCCAGCAGCTTGCCTGGCGGGGGGGCAGATACGCAGTATTTT.

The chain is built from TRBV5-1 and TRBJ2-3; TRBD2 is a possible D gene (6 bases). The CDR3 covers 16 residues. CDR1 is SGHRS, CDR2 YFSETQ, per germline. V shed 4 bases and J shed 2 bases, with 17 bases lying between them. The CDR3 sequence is CASSGGRSSLTDTQYF. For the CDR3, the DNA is TGCGCCAGCAGCGGGGGGAGGTCGTCACTCACAGATACGCAGTATTTT.

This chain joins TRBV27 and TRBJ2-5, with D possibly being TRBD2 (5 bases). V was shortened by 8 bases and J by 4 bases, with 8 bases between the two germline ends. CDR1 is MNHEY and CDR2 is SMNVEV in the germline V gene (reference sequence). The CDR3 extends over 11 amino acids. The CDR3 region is CASGSGETQYF. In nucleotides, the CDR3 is TGTGCCAGCGGGAGCGGAGAGACCCAGTACTTC.

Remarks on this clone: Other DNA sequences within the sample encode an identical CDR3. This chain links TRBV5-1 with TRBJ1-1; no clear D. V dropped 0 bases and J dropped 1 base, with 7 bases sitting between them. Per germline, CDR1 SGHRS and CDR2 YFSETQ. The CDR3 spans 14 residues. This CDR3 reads CASSLEVRNTEAFF. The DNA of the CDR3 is TGCGCCAGCAGCTTGGAGGTGCGGAACACTGAAGCTTTCTTT.

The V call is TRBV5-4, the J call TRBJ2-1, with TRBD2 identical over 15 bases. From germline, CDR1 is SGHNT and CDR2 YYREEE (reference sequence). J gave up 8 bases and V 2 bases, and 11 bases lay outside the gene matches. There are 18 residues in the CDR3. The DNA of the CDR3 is TGTGCCAGCAGCTTAAGGACTAGCGGGAGGGCCAGCAGGGATGAGCAGTTCTTC. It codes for CASSLRTSGRASRDEQFF.

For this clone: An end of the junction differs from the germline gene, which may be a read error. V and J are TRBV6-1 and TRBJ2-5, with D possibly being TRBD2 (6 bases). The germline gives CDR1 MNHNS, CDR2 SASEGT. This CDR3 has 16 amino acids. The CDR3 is CASREGVGGNQETQYF. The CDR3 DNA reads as TGTGCCAGCAGGGAAGGGGTCGGGGGTAACCAAGAGACCCAGTACTTC.

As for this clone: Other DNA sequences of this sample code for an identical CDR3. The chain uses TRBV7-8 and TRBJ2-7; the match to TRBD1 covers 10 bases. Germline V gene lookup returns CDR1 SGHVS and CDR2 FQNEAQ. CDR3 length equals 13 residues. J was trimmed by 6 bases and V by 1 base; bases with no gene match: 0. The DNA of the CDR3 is TGTGCCAGCAGCTTAGGGACAGGGGGCGAGCAGTACTTC. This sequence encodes CASSLGTGGEQYF.

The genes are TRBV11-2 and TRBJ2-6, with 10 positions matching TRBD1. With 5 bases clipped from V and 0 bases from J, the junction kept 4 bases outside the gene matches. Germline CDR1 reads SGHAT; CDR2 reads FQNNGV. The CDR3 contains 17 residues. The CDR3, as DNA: TGTGCCAGCAGCCCAGGGACAGGGGCCTCTGGGGCCAACGTCCTGACTTTC. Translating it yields CASSPGTGASGANVLTF.

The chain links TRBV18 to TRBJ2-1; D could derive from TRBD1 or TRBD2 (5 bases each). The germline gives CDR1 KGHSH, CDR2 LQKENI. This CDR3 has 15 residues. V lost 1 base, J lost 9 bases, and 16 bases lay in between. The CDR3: CASSPRDLGWSEQFF. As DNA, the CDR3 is TGTGCCAGCTCACCACGGGACCTAGGCTGGAGTGAGCAGTTCTTC.

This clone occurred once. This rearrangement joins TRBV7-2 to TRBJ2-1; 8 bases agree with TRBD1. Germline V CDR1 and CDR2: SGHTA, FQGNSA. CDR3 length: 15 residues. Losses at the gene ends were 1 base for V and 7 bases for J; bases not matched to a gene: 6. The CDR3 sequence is CASSLVQGAQNEQFF. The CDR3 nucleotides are TGTGCCAGCAGCTTAGTCCAGGGGGCACAGAATGAGCAGTTCTTC.

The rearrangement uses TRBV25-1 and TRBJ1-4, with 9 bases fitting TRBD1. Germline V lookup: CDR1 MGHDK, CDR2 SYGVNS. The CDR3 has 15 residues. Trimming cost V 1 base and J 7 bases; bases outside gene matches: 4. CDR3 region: CASSESGTGPEKLFF. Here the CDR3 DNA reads TGTGCCAGCAGTGAATCCGGGACAGGGCCTGAAAAACTGTTTTTT.

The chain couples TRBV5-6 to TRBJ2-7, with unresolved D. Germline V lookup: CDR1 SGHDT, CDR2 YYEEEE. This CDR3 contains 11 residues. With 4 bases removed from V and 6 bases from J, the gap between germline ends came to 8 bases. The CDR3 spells CASSALVEQYF. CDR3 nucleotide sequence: TGTGCCAGCAGCGCCCTGGTCGAGCAGTACTTC. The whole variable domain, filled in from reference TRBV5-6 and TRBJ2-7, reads DAGVTQSPTHLIKTRGQQVTLRCSPKSGHDTVSWYQQALGQGPQFIFQYYEEEERQRGNFPDRFSGHQFPNYSSELNVNALLLGDSALYLCASSALVEQYFGPGTRLTVT.